This record covers a single T cell receptor (beta chain). Each CDR3 protein gets one entry in TCRdb, which reprocessed the reads and gives no DNA. The repertoire table contains about 1,300 distinct CDR3 sequences. These data originate in a study of diagnostic markers for celiac disease. Germline CDR1 MGHRA, CDR2 YSYEKL. The CDR3 spans 20 residues. The receptor comes from a human donor. This table probably holds off-target reads from a library built for another chain. The V and J genes are TRBV4-1 and TRBJ2-7; TCRdb's D gene call, TRBD2, goes unchecked for lack of DNA. Sequenced: either unsorted cells or a sorted T cell fraction (not recorded which). Here the CDR3 reads CASSQDSTRLGTSGSYEQYF.